This TCR beta chain was captured in a study of early T cells in non-severe SARS-CoV-2 infection. Background on the study: Sequencing of unsorted whole blood was done on bulk RNA, leaving chains unpaired. General study points: The VDJdb matching leaned toward anti-spike CD8 responses and overlooked private and CD4 specificities.

At least ten counts were recorded for this clonotype. Its cognate antigen is unknown. This CDR3 spans 16 amino acids. Germline lookup yields CDR1 KGHDR and CDR2 SFDVKD. V was trimmed by 0 bases and J by 7 bases, leaving 14 bases between them. Researchers attached unique molecular identifiers to individual cDNA molecules. TCRdb recomputed calls from the 5' RACE reads with MiXCR, one row per CDR3 protein. The repertoire has roughly 45,000 distinct CDR3 sequences, under 14% of them found once; the top ten carry about a fifth. The genes are TRBV24-1 and TRBJ2-2; D not certain. This TCR was recovered from an adult who was a healthcare worker with PCR-confirmed SARS-CoV-2 infection or an uninfected control (not recorded which). The material sequenced was whole blood. CDR3 sequence: CATSDLGQVVGGELFF. Here the CDR3 DNA reads TGTGCCACCAGTGATTTGGGCCAGGTCGTAGGCGGGGAGCTGTTTTTT.